This T cell receptor beta chain comes out of a study of human T cells and chemical hapten exposure. Study-level information: Patients, mostly women, had alopecia areata, alopecia totalis or alopecia universalis.

Indicated time point: patch test 1, 2 weeks after DPC sensitization. Treatment given: therapeutic diphenylcyclopropenone sensitization with weekly scalp DPC. Suited to DPC and affected by alopecia, the donors ranged from 18 to 70 years old. Germline V CDR1 and CDR2: SGHTA, FQGTGA. This CDR3 has 16 residues. Deletions cut 4 bases from V and 0 bases from J, with 12 bases between. A few counts support this clonotype. The antigen remains undetermined. Study findings and constraints: The study found expanded TCRs formed significantly more large CDR3 similarity clusters than controls.

Each CDR3 protein is one row after TCRdb ran MiXCR on the RACE reads. The sample gives tens of thousands of distinct CDR3 sequences, 9.8% of which show up once; around 3.3% is in the top ten. The chain is built from TRBV7-3 and TRBJ2-2; a possible D gene is TRBD1 (6 bases). This clonotype originated in a woman in her thirties or forties with alopecia areata. Some clones in this sample may be carry-over from other donors' samples. The material sequenced was whole blood, taken in connection with sensitization to the hapten diphenylcyclopropenone (DPC). The CDR3 DNA sequence: TGTGCCAGCAGCTCGCCGGACAGCGCGAACACCGGGGAGCTGTTTTTT. It yields the protein CASSSPDSANTGELFF.